These 31 T cell receptor beta chains were all obtained from the same sample, sequenced in a study of cytomegalovirus exposure and HLA in healthy donors. Amplification used 60 Vbeta primers and 13 Jbeta primers. Sequencing used immunoSEQ multiplex PCR; TCRdb keeps in-frame clones, though not all of them. The table includes 180,000 or so clones, roughly 80% detected once. The sample was PBMCs. These receptors all stem from a woman aged 40 to 55 in good health and CMV-seropositive.

The chain recombines TRBV30 with TRBJ2-7; 13 bases agree with TRBD2. The CDR3 runs to 15 residues. V was pared by 3 bases and J by 8 bases, with 10 bases of the junction left unmatched. Germline CDR1 and CDR2: GTSNPN and SVGIG (reference sequence). CDR3 in amino acids: CAWSPSGLAGVKQYF. CDR3 nucleotide sequence: TGTGCCTGGAGCCCCTCCGGACTAGCGGGAGTTAAGCAGTACTTC.

Only one count was recorded for this clone. A junction boundary mismatches the germline segment, possibly from a read error. Here the CDR3 reads CASGRETGGSNEQYF. Here the CDR3 DNA reads TGTGCCAGCGGTCGCGAGACAGGGGGCTCCAACGAGCAGTACTTC. The chain recombines TRBV25-1 with TRBJ2-7, with TRBD1 matching over 10 bases. CDR1 and CDR2 (germline): MGHDK, SYGVNS. The CDR3 spans 15 residues.

This clone was observed a few times. This chain connects TRBV10-3 to TRBJ2-2; 12 bases align to TRBD2. Germline V gene lookup returns CDR1 ENHRY and CDR2 SYGVKD. With 10 bases clipped from V and 7 bases from J, the junction kept 7 bases outside the gene matches. This CDR3 is 14 amino acids long. The CDR3 DNA sequence: TGTGCCAGCCGGACTAGCGGGATGGACGGGGAGCTGTTTTTT. Translated: CASRTSGMDGELFF.

The chain carries TRBV14 and TRBJ2-1, with D possibly TRBD2 on 6 matching bases. Germline V gene sequence: CDR1 SGHDN, CDR2 FVKESK. With 1 base removed from V and 4 bases from J, the gap between germline ends came to 14 bases. The CDR3 sequence is 16 residues long. CDR3 protein: CASSQGIAGPYNEQFF. CDR3 DNA: TGTGCCAGCAGCCAAGGGATTGCGGGACCGTACAATGAGCAGTTCTTC.

A few counts support this clone. This chain uses TRBV5-1 with TRBJ2-1; D is unresolved. The CDR3 is 14 amino acids. Trimming removed 4 bases from V and 2 bases from J, with 10 bases in between. Looked up from germline, CDR1 is SGHRS and CDR2 is YFSETQ. The CDR3 loop is CASSRTDAYNEQFF. CDR3 nucleotide sequence: TGCGCCAGCAGCCGAACAGACGCCTACAATGAGCAGTTCTTC.

This chain connects TRBV6-1 to TRBJ2-7, with D possibly TRBD1 on 6 matching bases. The CDR3 contains 13 residues. Germline-derived CDR1 and CDR2 are MNHNS and SASEGT. V lost 2 bases to trimming and J lost 2 bases, with 7 bases between them. DNA for the CDR3: TGTGCCAGCAGTGAATCAGGGGCCTACGAGCAGTACTTC. Protein sequence: CASSESGAYEQYF.

This chain joins TRBV28 and TRBJ1-2, with D possibly TRBD1 on 6 matching bases. Germline CDR1 MDHEN, CDR2 SYDVKM. Trimming shortened V by 7 bases and J by 8 bases, and 20 bases separated the two germline ends. The CDR3 covers 14 residues. CDR3 loop: CASKLSGGGRGYTF. CDR3 coding DNA: TGTGCCAGCAAGCTTTCGGGGGGCGGTCGGGGCTACACCTTC.

The chain uses TRBV27 and TRBJ2-3; 8 positions agree with TRBD2. V gave up 5 bases and J gave up 6 bases; unmatched junction bases: 13. Germline V gene lookup returns CDR1 MNHEY and CDR2 SMNVEV (reference sequence). This CDR3 region has 16 residues. CDR3 DNA: TGTGCCAGCAGTCTCACCCCGAGAAGCGGGAGTGATACGCAGTATTTT. As protein: CASSLTPRSGSDTQYF.

CDR3 sequence: CASSAAGLGPFYEQYF. The CDR3 DNA sequence: TGTGCCAGCAGTGCGGCGGGACTAGGACCTTTCTACGAGCAGTACTTC. This sequence joins TRBV6-1 and TRBJ2-7; 8 bases align to TRBD2. The germline V gene has CDR1 MNHNS and CDR2 SASEGT. This CDR3 comprises 16 residues. The trim removed 4 bases at V and 3 bases at J, leaving 11 bases unmatched.

V usage is TRBV6-8 and J usage is TRBJ2-7; perhaps TRBD1 as D (6 bases). Trimming took off 4 bases at V and 3 bases at J, with 13 bases between the two ends. The CDR3 extends over 14 amino acids. CDR1 and CDR2 (germline): MNHGY, SAAAGT. DNA for the CDR3: TGTGCCAGCAGTTGCATCCGGGACATCTACGAGCAGTACTTC. Its protein product is CASSCIRDIYEQYF.

CDR3 in amino acids: CASSLSLAGGREQYF. The CDR3 DNA sequence: TGTGCCAGCAGTTTGTCGCTAGCGGGAGGCCGCGAGCAGTACTTC. The chain joins TRBV28 to TRBJ2-7, with 11 nucleotides matching TRBD2. The germline V gene encodes CDR1 MDHEN and CDR2 SYDVKM. The CDR3 is 15 amino acids. Trimming cost V 3 bases and J 6 bases; bases outside gene matches: 7.

This sequence joins TRBV5-6 and TRBJ1-1; a possible D gene is TRBD1 (5 bases). The CDR3 loop spans 14 amino acids. With 5 bases removed from V and 1 base from J, the gap between germline ends came to 12 bases. Germline loops: CDR1 SGHDT, CDR2 YYEEEE. The CDR3 is CASRRQGGNTEAFF. DNA of the CDR3: TGTGCCAGCAGACGCCAGGGAGGGAACACTGAAGCTTTCTTT.

V is TRBV7-2 and J is TRBJ1-3; D is undetermined. This CDR3 comprises 13 residues. Germline V CDR1 and CDR2: SGHTA, FQGNSA. Trimming took 3 bases from V and 0 from J, leaving 3 bases between them. The CDR3 DNA follows: TGTGCCAGCAGCTTGAGCTCTGGAAACACCATATATTTT. Encoded protein: CASSLSSGNTIYF.

CDR3 nucleotides: TGTGCCAGCAGCGTCGGCGGGACCTTCCACGAAAAACTGTTTTTT. Residues: CASSVGGTFHEKLFF. The rearrangement joins TRBV9 to TRBJ1-4, with a weak D call TRBD1 (5 bases). CDR3 length: 15 amino acids. From germline, CDR1 is SGDLS and CDR2 YYNGEE. Trimming removed 2 bases from V and 8 bases from J, with 16 bases in between.

J is TRBJ2-1 and V is TRBV2; tentative D call: TRBD2 (5 bases). The CDR3 is 14 residues long. Germline-derived CDR1 and CDR2 are SNHLY and FYNNEI. The V gene lost 5 bases and the J gene lost 8 bases, with 16 bases spanning the gap. Here the CDR3 DNA reads TGTGCCAGCAGTCCCTGGACTTTGGGCGATGAGCAGTTCTTC. Encoded protein: CASSPWTLGDEQFF.

V and J are TRBV7-3 and TRBJ2-1; the D gene is possibly TRBD2 (8 bases). Germline-derived CDR1 and CDR2 are SGHTA and FQGTGA. CDR3 length: 16 amino acids. Trimming stripped 1 base from V and 3 bases from J, with 13 bases between. The CDR3 is CASSLRDSGSYNEQFF. The DNA of the CDR3 is TGTGCCAGCAGCTTAAGGGACAGCGGGAGCTACAATGAGCAGTTCTTC.

This chain uses TRBV19 with TRBJ1-5; D not resolved. The germline V gene encodes CDR1 LNHDA and CDR2 SQIVND (reference sequence). The CDR3 covers 15 residues. V lost 0 bases to trimming and J lost 8 bases, with 14 bases between them. The CDR3 DNA is TGTGCCAGTAGTATAGATATACGGGGATTGGAGCCCCAGCATTTT. Protein product: CASSIDIRGLEPQHF.

The chain employs TRBV6-5 and TRBJ2-2, with a weak D call TRBD2 (5 bases). The CDR3 has 13 amino acids. Germline lookup yields CDR1 MNHEY and CDR2 SVGAGI. Deletions cut 2 bases from V and 7 bases from J, with 8 bases between. Here the CDR3 DNA reads TGTGCCAGCAGTTACGAACTAGGCGGGGAGCTGTTTTTT. Its translation is CASSYELGGELFF.

This chain uses TRBV7-2 with TRBJ1-4; maybe TRBD1 (5 bases). CDR1 is SGHTA, CDR2 FQGNSA, per germline. CDR3 length: 14 residues. V lost 3 bases to trimming and J lost 4 bases, with 9 bases between them. The CDR3 protein is CASSFDSYNEKLFF. Written as DNA, the CDR3 is TGTGCCAGCAGCTTCGACAGTTATAATGAAAAACTGTTTTTT.

This CDR3 reads CASSLGGSSTEAFF. As DNA, the CDR3 is TGTGCCAGCAGCTTAGGGGGCAGCTCCACTGAAGCTTTCTTT. The V and J genes are TRBV7-8 and TRBJ1-1; D may be TRBD1 (5 bases). The CDR3 loop spans 14 amino acids. The germline V gene has CDR1 SGHVS and CDR2 FQNEAQ. The V gene lost 1 base and the J gene lost 4 bases, with 10 bases spanning the gap. The full variable domain, completed using reference TRBV7-8 and TRBJ1-1, is GAGVSQSPRYKVAKRGQDVALRCDPISGHVSLFWYQQALGQGPEFLTYFQNEAQLDKSGLPSDRFFAERPEGSVSTLKIQRTQQEDSAVYLCASSLGGSSTEAFFGQGTRLTVV.

This clone was seen a few times. The sample carries other DNA sequences with the same CDR3. The J gene is TRBJ2-2, the V gene TRBV5-1, with 10 nucleotides matching TRBD2. The CDR3 consists of 16 residues. The junction had 5 bases not matched to a gene; V was cut back by 4 bases and J by 2 bases. Germline V gene data show CDR1 as SGHRS and CDR2 as YFSETQ. CDR3 amino acids: CASSSTSGTNTGELFF. The CDR3 DNA sequence: TGCGCCAGCAGCAGTACTAGCGGGACCAACACCGGGGAGCTGTTTTTT.

This rearrangement joins TRBV7-6 to TRBJ1-5; TRBD1 matches 8 bases. Germline V gene data show CDR1 as SGHVS and CDR2 as FNYEAQ. This CDR3 contains 15 residues. V trimming: 1 base; J trimming: 4 bases; junction bases outside the gene matches: 3. The CDR3 loop is CASSLGQGKNQPQHF. The CDR3 region has the DNA TGTGCCAGCAGCTTAGGACAGGGGAAAAATCAGCCCCAGCATTTT.

V usage is TRBV30 and J usage is TRBJ1-5, with D perhaps matching TRBD1 (5 bases). CDR1 GTSNPN and CDR2 SVGIG come from the germline V gene (reference sequence). The CDR3 runs 13 residues. Trimming pared 6 bases from V and 2 bases from J, leaving 11 bases between. Here the CDR3 DNA reads TGTGCCTGTCAGGGTTCGGGCAATCAGCCCCAGCATTTT. Translated, it gives CACQGSGNQPQHF.

On this clone itself: One end of the junction is discordant with germline, which a read error may explain. V gene TRBV7-9 combines with J gene TRBJ1-1; weak D call: TRBD1 (5 bases). Germline CDR1 is SEHNR and CDR2 is FQNEAQ (reference sequence). CDR3 length equals 13 residues. The CDR3 DNA follows: TGTTCCAGCAGCGACACGGGGGACACTGAAGCTTTCTTT. Translating gives CSSSDTGDTEAFF. Supplemented by reference TRBV7-9 and TRBJ1-1, the full variable domain reads DTGVSQNPRHKITKRGQNVTFRCDPISEHNRLYWYRQTLGQGPEFLTYFQNEAQLEKSRLLSDRFSAERPKGSFSTLEIQRTEQGDSAMYLCSSSDTGDTEAFFGQGTRLTVV.

This clone was picked up a small number of times. The chain couples TRBV4-2 to TRBJ2-7, with 8 bases matching TRBD1. Germline CDR1 reads LGHNA; CDR2 reads YNFKEQ. CDR3 size: 16 residues. The V gene end was trimmed by 0 bases and the J gene end by 2 bases; junction bases not matched to a gene: 6. The DNA of the CDR3 is TGTGCCAGCAGCCAAGAGTTAGGACAGGGCCCCTACGAGCAGTACTTC. Its translation is CASSQELGQGPYEQYF.

The chain uses TRBV7-9 and TRBJ2-3; 12 positions match TRBD2. The CDR3 is 16 amino acids. V was clipped by 1 base and J by 7 bases; unmatched bases: 6. Germline CDR1 is SEHNR and CDR2 is FQNEAQ (reference sequence). CDR3 loop: CASSLESGLAGYTQYF. The CDR3 DNA reads TGTGCCAGCAGCTTAGAATCTGGACTAGCGGGATATACGCAGTATTTT.

This clone was found a few times. V is TRBV4-2 and J is TRBJ2-3; 9 bases line up with TRBD2. The trim removed 0 bases at V and 7 bases at J, leaving 17 bases unmatched. The germline V gene encodes CDR1 LGHNA and CDR2 YNFKEQ. CDR3 length: 19 amino acids. The CDR3 protein is CASSQESRGASGTTHTQYF. The DNA of the CDR3 is TGTGCCAGCAGCCAAGAAAGTCGAGGCGCTAGCGGGACAACCCATACGCAGTATTTT.

For this clone: The same CDR3 can be traced to other DNA sequences in this sample. V and J are TRBV7-3 and TRBJ2-2, with D possibly being TRBD2 (6 bases). This CDR3 is built from 15 residues. The V gene's germline CDR1 is SGHTA and CDR2 FQGTGA. Trimming removed 2 bases from V and 0 bases from J, with 7 bases in between. The CDR3 nucleotides are TGTGCCAGCAGCTTAGGCGGGACGAACACCGGGGAGCTGTTTTTT. This encodes CASSLGGTNTGELFF.

The chain carries TRBV10-1 and TRBJ2-7, with a weak D call TRBD1 (5 bases). The germline V and J ends were trimmed by 3 bases and 3 bases, with 15 bases remaining between them. This CDR3 has 15 amino acids. The germline CDR1 and CDR2 sequences are WNHNN and SYGVQD (reference sequence). The CDR3 reads CASSERTQGVYEQYF. In nucleotides, the CDR3 is TGCGCCAGCAGTGAACGTACCCAGGGTGTCTACGAGCAGTACTTC.

The V call is TRBV7-8, the J call TRBJ2-5; 8 bases match TRBD1. Trimming removed 2 bases from V and 1 base from J; junction bases left unmatched: 9. The CDR3 runs to 17 residues. Germline V lookup: CDR1 SGHVS, CDR2 FQNEAQ. This CDR3 is CASSLRRGQAGQETQYF. The CDR3 bases are TGTGCCAGCAGCTTAAGGAGGGGACAGGCCGGCCAAGAGACCCAGTACTTC.

The chain combines TRBV7-3 with TRBJ2-1; 11 bases fit TRBD2. The germline CDR1 and CDR2 sequences are SGHTA and FQGTGA. This CDR3 spans 16 amino acids. V trimming: 5 bases; J trimming: 8 bases; junction bases outside the gene matches: 11. In DNA, the CDR3 is TGTGCCAGCAGCGCCACCGGACTAGCGGGTCACGATGAGCAGTTCTTC. Amino acid sequence: CASSATGLAGHDEQFF.